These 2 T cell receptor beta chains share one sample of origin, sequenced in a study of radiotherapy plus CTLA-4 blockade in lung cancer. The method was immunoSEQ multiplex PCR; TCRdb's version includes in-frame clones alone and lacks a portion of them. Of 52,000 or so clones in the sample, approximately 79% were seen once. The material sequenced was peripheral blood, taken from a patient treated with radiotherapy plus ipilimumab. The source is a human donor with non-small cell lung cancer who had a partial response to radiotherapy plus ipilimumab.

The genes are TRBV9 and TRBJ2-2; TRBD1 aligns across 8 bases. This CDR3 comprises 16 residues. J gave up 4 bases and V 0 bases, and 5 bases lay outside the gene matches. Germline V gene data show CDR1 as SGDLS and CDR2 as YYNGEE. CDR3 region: CASSVGAQGGTGELFF. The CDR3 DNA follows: TGTGCCAGCAGCGTAGGTGCACAGGGGGGCACCGGGGAGCTGTTTTTT. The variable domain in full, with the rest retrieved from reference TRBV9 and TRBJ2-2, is DSGVTQTPKHLITATGQRVTLRCSPRSGDLSVYWYQQSLDQGLQFLIQYYNGEERAKGNILERFSAQQFPDLHSELNLSSLELGDSALYFCASSVGAQGGTGELFFGEGSRLTVL.

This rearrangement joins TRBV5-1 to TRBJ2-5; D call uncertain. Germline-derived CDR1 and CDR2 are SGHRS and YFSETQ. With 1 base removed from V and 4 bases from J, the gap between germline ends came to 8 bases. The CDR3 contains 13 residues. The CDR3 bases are TGCGCCAGCAGCTTGTGGGCAGGAGAGACCCAGTACTTC. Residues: CASSLWAGETQYF.